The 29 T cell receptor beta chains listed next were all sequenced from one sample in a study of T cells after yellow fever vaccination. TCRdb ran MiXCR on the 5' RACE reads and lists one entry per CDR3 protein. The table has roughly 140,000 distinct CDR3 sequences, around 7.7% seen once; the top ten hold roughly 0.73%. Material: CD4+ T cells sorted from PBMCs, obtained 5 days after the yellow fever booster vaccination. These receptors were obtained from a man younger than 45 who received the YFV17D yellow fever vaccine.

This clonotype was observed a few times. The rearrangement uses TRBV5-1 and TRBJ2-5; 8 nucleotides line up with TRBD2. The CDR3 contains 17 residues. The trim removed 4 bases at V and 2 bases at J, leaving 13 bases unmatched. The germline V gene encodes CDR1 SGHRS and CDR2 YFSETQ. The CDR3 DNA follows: TGCGCCAGCAGCCCGGACGCGGCGGGAGGAGGGCAAGAGACCCAGTACTTC. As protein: CASSPDAAGGGQETQYF.

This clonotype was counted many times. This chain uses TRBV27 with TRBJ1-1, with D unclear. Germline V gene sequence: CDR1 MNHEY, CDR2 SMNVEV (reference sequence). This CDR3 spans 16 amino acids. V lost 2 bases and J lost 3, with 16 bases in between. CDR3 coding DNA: TGTGCCAGCAGTTTACGCGCGGTGGGAGGGTACACTGAAGCTTTCTTT. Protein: CASSLRAVGGYTEAFF.

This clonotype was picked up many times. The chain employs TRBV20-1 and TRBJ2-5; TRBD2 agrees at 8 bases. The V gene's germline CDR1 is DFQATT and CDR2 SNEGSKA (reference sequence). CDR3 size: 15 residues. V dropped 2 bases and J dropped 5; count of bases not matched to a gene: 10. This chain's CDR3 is CSARSLSGIGETQYF. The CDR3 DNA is TGCAGTGCTAGATCCCTTAGCGGGATTGGTGAGACCCAGTACTTC.

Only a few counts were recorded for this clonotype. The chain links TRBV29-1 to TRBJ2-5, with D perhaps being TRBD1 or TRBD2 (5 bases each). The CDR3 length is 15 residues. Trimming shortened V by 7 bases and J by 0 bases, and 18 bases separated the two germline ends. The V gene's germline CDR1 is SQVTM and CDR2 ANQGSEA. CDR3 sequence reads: CSAPGAGNNQETQYF. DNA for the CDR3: TGCAGCGCACCCGGGGCCGGTAATAACCAAGAGACCCAGTACTTC.

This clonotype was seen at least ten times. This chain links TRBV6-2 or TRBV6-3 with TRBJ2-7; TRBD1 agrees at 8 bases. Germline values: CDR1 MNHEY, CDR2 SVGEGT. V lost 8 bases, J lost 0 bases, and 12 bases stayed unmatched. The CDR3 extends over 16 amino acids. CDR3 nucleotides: TGTGCCAGCGGAAGATTCTCAGGGGGCTACTCCTACGAGCAGTACTTC. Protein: CASGRFSGGYSYEQYF.

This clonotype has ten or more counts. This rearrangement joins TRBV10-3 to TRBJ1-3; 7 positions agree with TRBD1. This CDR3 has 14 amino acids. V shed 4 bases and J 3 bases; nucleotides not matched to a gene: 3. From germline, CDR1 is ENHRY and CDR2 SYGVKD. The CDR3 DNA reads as TGTGCCATCAGTGGACAGGGTGGTGGAAACACCATATATTTT. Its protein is CAISGQGGGNTIYF.

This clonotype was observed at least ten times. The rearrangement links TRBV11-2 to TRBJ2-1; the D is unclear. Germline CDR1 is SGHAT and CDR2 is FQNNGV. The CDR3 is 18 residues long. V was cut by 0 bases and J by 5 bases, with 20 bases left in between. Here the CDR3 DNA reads TGTGCCAGCAGCTTAGATCCGATTCGACATAGAGGCGACAATGAGCAGTTCTTC. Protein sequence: CASSLDPIRHRGDNEQFF.

The CDR3 is CASSAPGTGVEQYF. The CDR3 bases are TGTGCCAGCAGCGCACCGGGGACAGGGGTCGAGCAGTACTTC. The chain joins TRBV11-2 to TRBJ2-7; TRBD1 agrees at 10 bases. The CDR3 is made up of 14 amino acids. Germline assignment: CDR1 SGHAT and CDR2 FQNNGV. V shed 5 bases, J shed 6 bases, and the junction held 7 bases outside the gene matches. Full variable domain (rest looked up from reference TRBV11-2 and TRBJ2-7): EAGVAQSPRYKIIEKRQSVAFWCNPISGHATLYWYQQILGQGPKLLIQFQNNGVVDDSQLPKDRFSAERLKGVDSTLKIQPAKLEDSAVYLCASSAPGTGVEQYFGPGTRLTVT.

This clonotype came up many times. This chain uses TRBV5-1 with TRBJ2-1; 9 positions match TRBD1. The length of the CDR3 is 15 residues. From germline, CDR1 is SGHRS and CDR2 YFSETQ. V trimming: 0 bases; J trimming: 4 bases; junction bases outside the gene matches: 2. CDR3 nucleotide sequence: TGCGCCAGCAGCTTGGCGGGACAGGGATACAATGAGCAGTTCTTC. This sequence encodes CASSLAGQGYNEQFF.

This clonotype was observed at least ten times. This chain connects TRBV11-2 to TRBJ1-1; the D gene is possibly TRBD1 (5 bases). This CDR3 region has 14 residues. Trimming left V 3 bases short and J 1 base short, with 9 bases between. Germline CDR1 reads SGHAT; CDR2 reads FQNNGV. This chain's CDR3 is CASSFLQGNTEAFF. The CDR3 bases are TGTGCCAGCAGCTTCTTGCAGGGGAACACTGAAGCTTTCTTT.

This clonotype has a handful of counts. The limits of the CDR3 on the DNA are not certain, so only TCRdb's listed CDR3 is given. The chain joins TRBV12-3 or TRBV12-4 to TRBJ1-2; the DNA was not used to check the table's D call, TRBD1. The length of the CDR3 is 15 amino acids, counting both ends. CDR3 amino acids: CASSTSTGGQYGYTF.

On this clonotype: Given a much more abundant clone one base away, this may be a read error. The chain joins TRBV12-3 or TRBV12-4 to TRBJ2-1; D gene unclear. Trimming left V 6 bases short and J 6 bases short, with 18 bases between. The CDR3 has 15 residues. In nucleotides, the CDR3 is TGTGCCAGCAGCGCCGCGCCCAAATTCTGCAATGAGCAGTTCTTC. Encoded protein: CASSAAPKFCNEQFF.

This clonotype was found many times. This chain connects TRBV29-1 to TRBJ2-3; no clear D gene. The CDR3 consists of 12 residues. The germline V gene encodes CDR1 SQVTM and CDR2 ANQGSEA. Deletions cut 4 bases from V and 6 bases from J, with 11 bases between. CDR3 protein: CSVARVYDTQYF. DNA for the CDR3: TGCAGCGTTGCTCGGGTTTATGATACGCAGTATTTT.

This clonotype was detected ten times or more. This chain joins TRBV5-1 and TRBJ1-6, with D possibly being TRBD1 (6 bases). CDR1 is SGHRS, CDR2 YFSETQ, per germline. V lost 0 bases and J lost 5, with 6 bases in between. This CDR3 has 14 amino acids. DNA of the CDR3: TGCGCCAGCAGCTTGGGGACAGATAATTCACCCCTCCACTTT. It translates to CASSLGTDNSPLHF. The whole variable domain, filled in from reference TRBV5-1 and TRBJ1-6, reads KAGVTQTPRYLIKTRGQQVTLSCSPISGHRSVSWYQQTPGQGLQFLFEYFSETQRNKGNFPGRFSGRQFSNSRSEMNVSTLELGDSALYLCASSLGTDNSPLHFGNGTRLTVT.

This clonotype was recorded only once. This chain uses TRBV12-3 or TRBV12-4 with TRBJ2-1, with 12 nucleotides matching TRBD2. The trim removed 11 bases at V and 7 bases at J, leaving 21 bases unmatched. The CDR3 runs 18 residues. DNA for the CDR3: TGTGCCTTCAGTTTAACCGGACCCGGGACTAGCGGGTGGAATGAGCAGTTCTTC. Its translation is CAFSLTGPGTSGWNEQFF.

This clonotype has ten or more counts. This chain's CDR3 is CSVKRGDTEAFF. The CDR3 DNA reads TGCAGCGTCAAGCGGGGGGACACTGAAGCTTTCTTT. This chain uses TRBV29-1 with TRBJ1-1, with a weak D call TRBD1 (5 bases). Germline CDR1 SQVTM, CDR2 ANQGSEA. The CDR3 totals 12 residues. V was shortened by 6 bases and J by 3 bases, with 11 bases between the two germline ends.

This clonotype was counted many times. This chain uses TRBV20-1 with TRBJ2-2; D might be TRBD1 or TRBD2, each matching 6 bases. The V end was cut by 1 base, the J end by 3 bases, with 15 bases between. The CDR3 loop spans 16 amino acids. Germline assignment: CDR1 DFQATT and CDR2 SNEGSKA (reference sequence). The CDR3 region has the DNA TGCAGTGCTAGAGCCACGGGGGCTATTCACACCGGGGAGCTGTTTTTT. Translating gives CSARATGAIHTGELFF.

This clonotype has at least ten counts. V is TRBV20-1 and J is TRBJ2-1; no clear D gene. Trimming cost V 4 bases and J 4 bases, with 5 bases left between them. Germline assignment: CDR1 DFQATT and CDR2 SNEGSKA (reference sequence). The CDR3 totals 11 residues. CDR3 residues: CSAKQYNEQFF. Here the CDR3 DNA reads TGCAGTGCTAAACAATACAATGAGCAGTTCTTC.

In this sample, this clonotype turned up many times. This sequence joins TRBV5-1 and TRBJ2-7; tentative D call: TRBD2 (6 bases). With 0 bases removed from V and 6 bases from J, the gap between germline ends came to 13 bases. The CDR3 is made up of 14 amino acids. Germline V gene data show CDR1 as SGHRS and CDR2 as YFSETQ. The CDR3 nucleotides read TGCGCCAGCAGCTTGGATGTCGGGAGCATCGAGCAGTACTTC. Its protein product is CASSLDVGSIEQYF. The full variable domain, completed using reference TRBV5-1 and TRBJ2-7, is KAGVTQTPRYLIKTRGQQVTLSCSPISGHRSVSWYQQTPGQGLQFLFEYFSETQRNKGNFPGRFSGRQFSNSRSEMNVSTLELGDSALYLCASSLDVGSIEQYFGPGTRLTVT.

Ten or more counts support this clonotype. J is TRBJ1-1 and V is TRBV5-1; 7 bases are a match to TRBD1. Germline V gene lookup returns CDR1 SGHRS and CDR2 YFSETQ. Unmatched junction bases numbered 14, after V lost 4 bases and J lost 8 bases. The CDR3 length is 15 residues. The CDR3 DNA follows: TGCGCCAGCAGCCAAACCAGTAGGGACAGTCTAGAAGCTTTCTTT. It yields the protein CASSQTSRDSLEAFF.

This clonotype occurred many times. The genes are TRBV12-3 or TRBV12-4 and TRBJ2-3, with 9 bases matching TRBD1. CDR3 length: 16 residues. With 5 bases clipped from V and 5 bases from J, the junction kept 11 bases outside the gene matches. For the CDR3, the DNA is TGTGCCAGCAGTCACGACCGGACAGGGGCGGAAGATACGCAGTATTTT. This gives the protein CASSHDRTGAEDTQYF.

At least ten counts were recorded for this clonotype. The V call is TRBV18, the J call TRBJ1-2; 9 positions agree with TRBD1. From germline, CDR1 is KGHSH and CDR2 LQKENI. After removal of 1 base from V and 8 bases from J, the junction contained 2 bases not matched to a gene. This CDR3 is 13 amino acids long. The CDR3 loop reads CASSPQQGAGYTF. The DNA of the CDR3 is TGTGCCAGCTCACCACAACAGGGGGCCGGCTACACCTTC. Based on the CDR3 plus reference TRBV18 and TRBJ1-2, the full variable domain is NAGVMQNPRHLVRRRGQEARLRCSPMKGHSHVYWYRQLPEEGLKFMVYLQKENIIDESGMPKERFSAEFPKEGPSILRIQQVVRGDSAAYFCASSPQQGAGYTFGSGTRLTVV.

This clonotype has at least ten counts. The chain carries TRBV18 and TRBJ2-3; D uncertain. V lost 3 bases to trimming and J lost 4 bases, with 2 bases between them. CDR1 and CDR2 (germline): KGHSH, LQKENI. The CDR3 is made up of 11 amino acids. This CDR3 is CASSPADTQYF. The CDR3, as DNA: TGTGCCAGCTCACCGGCAGATACGCAGTATTTT. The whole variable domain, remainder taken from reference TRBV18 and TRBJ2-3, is NAGVMQNPRHLVRRRGQEARLRCSPMKGHSHVYWYRQLPEEGLKFMVYLQKENIIDESGMPKERFSAEFPKEGPSILRIQQVVRGDSAAYFCASSPADTQYFGPGTRLTVL.

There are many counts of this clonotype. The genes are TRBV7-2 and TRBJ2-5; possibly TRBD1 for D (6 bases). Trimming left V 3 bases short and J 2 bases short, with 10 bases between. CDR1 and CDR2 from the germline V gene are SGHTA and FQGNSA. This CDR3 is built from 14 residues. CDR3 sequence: CASSFYREQETQYF. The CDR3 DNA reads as TGTGCCAGCAGCTTTTACAGGGAGCAAGAGACCCAGTACTTC.

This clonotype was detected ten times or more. The CDR3 is CASSFGSNTGELFF. For the CDR3, the DNA is TGTGCCAGCAGTTTTGGCAGTAACACCGGGGAGCTGTTTTTT. J is TRBJ2-2 and V is TRBV12-3 or TRBV12-4; D unresolved. There are 14 residues in the CDR3. The germline V and J ends were trimmed by 3 bases and 2 bases, with 7 bases remaining between them.

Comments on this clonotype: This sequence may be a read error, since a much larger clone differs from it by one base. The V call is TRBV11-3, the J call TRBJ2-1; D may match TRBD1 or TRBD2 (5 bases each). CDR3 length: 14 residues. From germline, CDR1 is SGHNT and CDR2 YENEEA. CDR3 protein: CASRLEAGTNEQFF. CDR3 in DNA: TGTGCCAGCAGATTAGAAGCAGGGACGAATGAGCAGTTCTTC.

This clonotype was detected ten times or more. CDR3 region: CASSRGLGVYNEQFF. The CDR3 region has the DNA TGTGCCAGCTCACGTGGACTGGGTGTTTACAATGAGCAGTTCTTC. The chain employs TRBV18 and TRBJ2-1, with a possible D match to TRBD2 (5 bases). Trimming pared 4 bases from V and 4 bases from J, leaving 14 bases between. The V gene's germline CDR1 is KGHSH and CDR2 LQKENI. The CDR3 is made up of 15 amino acids.

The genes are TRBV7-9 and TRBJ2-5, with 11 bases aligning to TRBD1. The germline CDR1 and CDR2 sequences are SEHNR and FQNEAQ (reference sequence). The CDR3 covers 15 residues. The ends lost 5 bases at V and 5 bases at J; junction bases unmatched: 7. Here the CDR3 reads CASSNRTGGGETQYF. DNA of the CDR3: TGTGCCAGCAGCAACCGGACAGGGGGCGGTGAGACCCAGTACTTC.

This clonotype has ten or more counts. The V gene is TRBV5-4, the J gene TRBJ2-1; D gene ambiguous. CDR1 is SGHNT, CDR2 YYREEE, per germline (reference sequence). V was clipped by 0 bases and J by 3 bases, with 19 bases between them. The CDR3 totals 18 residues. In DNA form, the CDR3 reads TGTGCCAGCAGCTTGGGATCTGGAAACAAGCCCCTCTACAATGAGCAGTTCTTC. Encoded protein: CASSLGSGNKPLYNEQFF.